This T cell receptor beta chain came from a study of blood T cells in healthy people across ages (dated by TCRdb to the mid-2010s). Context from the whole study: Template switching captured roughly one uniquely barcoded TCR beta cDNA molecule per two T cells in model experiments. Using deep sequencing normalized with unique cDNA molecular identifiers, the study measured how TCR beta repertoire diversity changes with age. Donors were grouped into four age groups: young (average 16 years), middle-aged (over 35), aged (about 59) and long-lived (82). To avoid experimental bias, donors of different ages were distributed randomly across sequencing lanes. Using the same blood draw, the study looked at two additional independent replicas of 1 million unique cDNA reads for two donors, one aged 18 to 29 and the other aged 80 or older. Beyond this particular receptor, the publication reports: Because profiling used bulk unsorted PBMCs, naive and antigen-experienced compartments could not be compared conclusively. Observed TCR beta diversity per million T cells fell roughly linearly with age, and a significant reduction was already apparent by age around 40. A strong correlation was found between observed TCR beta diversity and the percentage of naive T cells measured by flow cytometry. Compared with the aged group, the long-lived group had more naive CD4+ T cells, fewer expanded clones and increased TCR diversity, suggesting age selection. Estimates of total diversity based on one million sequenced T cells were considered lower bounds and underestimates. Because donor CMV infection status was unknown, age-related changes in expanded clonotypes were potentially confounded.

This clonotype was seen many times. Its target antigen remains unknown. Base qualities are not provided; no much larger clone lies one nucleotide away. The library was produced with 5' RACE. Sequencing was performed on an Illumina HiSeq 2500. A second roughly 6 to 12 cycle PCR used a sample-barcoded 5' primer and a J-beta primer mix. Each TCR beta cDNA molecule received a unique molecular identifier from a template-switch 5' adaptor carrying 12 random nucleotides. At least 2.5 million CDR3-containing paired-end reads were obtained from each sample. First-strand cDNA synthesis was performed from all RNA using the Mint cDNA synthesis kit, with priming by a TRBC-specific oligonucleotide. Following uracil-DNA glycosylase treatment, all cDNA underwent a first 18-cycle PCR with the universal primers M1SS and BC2_uni_R. The source study handled its data this way. For normalization, 1 million high-quality reads were randomly selected from each sample, with every read carrying a distinct molecular identifier. Reads with shared molecular identifiers were discarded instead of being binned into consensus sequences. MiTCR, set to a Q25 quality threshold and the strictest error-elimination algorithm, was used for CDR3 identification, clonotype clustering and error correction. A nonparametric unseen species model with Euler transformation was used to estimate lower-bound total TCR beta diversity. TCRdb passed the public sequencing reads through fastp at Q25 and MiXCR, retaining productive beta sequences. Every distinct CDR3 protein forms one entry, paired with its most common genes and DNA. The V and J calls reflect TCRdb's pipeline rather than the authors' work. The sample has about 1.5 million distinct CDR3 sequences on record, roughly 45% of them singletons. The ten largest clones add up to 7.9% of the sample.

Including cysteine and phenylalanine, the CDR3 has 15 amino acids. Here the CDR3 DNA is all that survives: 45 bases in frame from base 1. Germline trimming: 0 bases from V, 5 bases from J; junction bases outside gene matches: 3. The germline V gene provides CDR1 MNHEY and CDR2 SVGAGI. Donors were under 40 systemically healthy Caucasian individuals from Russia aged roughly 6 to 100 years. About 9.8 milliliters of peripheral blood were drawn from each donor into EDTA-treated Vacutainer tubes. Ficoll-Paque density-gradient centrifugation was used to isolate PBMCs, with at least 7 million per sample. Total RNA, at least 5 micrograms per sample, was extracted from PBMCs with Trizol reagent. The percentages of naive CD45RAhigh/CD27high T cells were determined by flow cytometry on a PBMC aliquot from every donor.

Rearrangement joined TRBV6-5 to TRBJ2-5; TRBD2 agrees with 10 junctional bases. The clonotype comes from a woman aged 18-29 years in good health. Sequencing was performed on blood. The nucleotides are TGTGCCAGCAGTTACTCGTCTAGCGGGGGTGAGACCCAGTACTTC. Its protein is CASSYSSSGGETQYF.